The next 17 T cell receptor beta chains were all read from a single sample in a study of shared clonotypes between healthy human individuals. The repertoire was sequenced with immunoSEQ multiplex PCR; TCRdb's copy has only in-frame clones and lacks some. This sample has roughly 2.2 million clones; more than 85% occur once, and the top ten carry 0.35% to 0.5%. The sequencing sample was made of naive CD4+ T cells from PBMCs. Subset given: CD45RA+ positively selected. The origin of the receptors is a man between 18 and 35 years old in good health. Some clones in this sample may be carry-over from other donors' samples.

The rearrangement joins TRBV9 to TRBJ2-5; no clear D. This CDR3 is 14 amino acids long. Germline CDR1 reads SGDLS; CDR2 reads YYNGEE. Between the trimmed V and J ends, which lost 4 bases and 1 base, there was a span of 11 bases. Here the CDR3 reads CASSLSPAQETQYF. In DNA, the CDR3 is TGTGCCAGCAGCCTCTCGCCGGCCCAAGAGACCCAGTACTTC.

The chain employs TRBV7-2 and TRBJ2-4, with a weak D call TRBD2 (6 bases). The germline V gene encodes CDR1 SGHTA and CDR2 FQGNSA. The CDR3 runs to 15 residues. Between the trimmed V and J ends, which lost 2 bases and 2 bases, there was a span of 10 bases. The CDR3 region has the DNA TGTGCCAGCAGCTTACAGGGACTGACCAAAAACATTCAGTACTTC. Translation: CASSLQGLTKNIQYF.

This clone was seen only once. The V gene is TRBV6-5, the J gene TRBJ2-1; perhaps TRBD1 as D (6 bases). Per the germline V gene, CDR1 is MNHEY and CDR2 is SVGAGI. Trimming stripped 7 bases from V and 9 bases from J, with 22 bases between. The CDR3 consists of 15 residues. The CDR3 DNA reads TGTGCCAGCAAGCAGGGGTTCAGTAGCCACGGTGAGCAGTTCTTC. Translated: CASKQGFSSHGEQFF.

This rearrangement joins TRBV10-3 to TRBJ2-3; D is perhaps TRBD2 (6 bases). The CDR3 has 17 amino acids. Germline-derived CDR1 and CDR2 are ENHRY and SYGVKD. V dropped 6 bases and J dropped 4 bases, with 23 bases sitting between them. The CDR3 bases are TGTGCCATCAGCGATAGAGGCTACTCGGGGGTTCCAGATACGCAGTATTTT. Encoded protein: CAISDRGYSGVPDTQYF.

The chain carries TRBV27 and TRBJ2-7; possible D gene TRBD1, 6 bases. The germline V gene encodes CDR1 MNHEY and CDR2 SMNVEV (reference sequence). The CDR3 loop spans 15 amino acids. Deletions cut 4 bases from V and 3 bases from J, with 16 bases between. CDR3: CASSSFRDTDYEQYF. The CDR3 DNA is TGTGCCAGCAGTTCCTTCCGGGACACTGACTACGAGCAGTACTTC.

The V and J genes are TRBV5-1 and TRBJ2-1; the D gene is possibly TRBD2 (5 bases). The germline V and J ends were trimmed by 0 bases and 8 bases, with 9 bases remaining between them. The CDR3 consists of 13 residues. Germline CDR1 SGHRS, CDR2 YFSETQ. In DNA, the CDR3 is TGCGCCAGCAGCTTGGGGCAGGAGGATGAGCAGTTCTTC. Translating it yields CASSLGQEDEQFF. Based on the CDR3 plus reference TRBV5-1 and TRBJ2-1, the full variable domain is KAGVTQTPRYLIKTRGQQVTLSCSPISGHRSVSWYQQTPGQGLQFLFEYFSETQRNKGNFPGRFSGRQFSNSRSEMNVSTLELGDSALYLCASSLGQEDEQFFGPGTRLTVL.

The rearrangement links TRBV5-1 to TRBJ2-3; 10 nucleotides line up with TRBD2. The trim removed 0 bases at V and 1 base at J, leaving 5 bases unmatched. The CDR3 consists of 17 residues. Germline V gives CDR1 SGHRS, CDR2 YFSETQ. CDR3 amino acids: CASSLDPSGSGTDTQYF. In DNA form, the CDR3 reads TGCGCCAGCAGCTTGGACCCTAGCGGGAGTGGCACAGATACGCAGTATTTT.

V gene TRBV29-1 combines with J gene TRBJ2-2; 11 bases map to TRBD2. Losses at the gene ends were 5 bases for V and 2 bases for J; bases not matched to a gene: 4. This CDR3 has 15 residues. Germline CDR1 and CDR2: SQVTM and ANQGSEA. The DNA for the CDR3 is TGCAGCGTTCTAACTAGCGGGGGAAACACCGGGGAGCTGTTTTTT. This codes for CSVLTSGGNTGELFF.

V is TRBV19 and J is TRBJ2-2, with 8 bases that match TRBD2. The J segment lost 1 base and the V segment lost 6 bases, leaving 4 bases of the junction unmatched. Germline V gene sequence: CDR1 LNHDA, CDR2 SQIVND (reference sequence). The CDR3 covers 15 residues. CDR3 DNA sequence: TGTGCCAGTAGCCCGGGACTAGTGAACACCGGGGAGCTGTTTTTT. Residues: CASSPGLVNTGELFF.

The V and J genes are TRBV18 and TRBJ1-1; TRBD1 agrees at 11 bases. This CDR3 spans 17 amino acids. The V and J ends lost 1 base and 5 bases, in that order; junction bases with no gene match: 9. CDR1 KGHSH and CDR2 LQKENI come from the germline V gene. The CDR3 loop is CASSPLQGQGAWTEAFF. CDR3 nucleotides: TGTGCCAGCTCACCACTGCAAGGACAGGGGGCGTGGACTGAAGCTTTCTTT.

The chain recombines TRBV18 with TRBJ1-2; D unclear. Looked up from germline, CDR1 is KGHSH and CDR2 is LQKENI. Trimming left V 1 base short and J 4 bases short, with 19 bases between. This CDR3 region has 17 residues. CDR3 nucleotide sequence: TGTGCCAGCTCACCACAGACCAGGACGGACGGGCTCTATGGCTACACCTTC. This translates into CASSPQTRTDGLYGYTF.

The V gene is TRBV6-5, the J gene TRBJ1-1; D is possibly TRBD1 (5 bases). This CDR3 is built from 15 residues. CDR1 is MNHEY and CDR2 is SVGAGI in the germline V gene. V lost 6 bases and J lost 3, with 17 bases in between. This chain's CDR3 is CASSLSGGGDTEAFF. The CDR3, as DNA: TGTGCCAGCAGCCTTTCGGGGGGGGGAGACACTGAAGCTTTCTTT.

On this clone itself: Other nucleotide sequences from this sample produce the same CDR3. The CDR3 region has the DNA TGTGCCAGCAGTTACGCAGAGAACACTGAAGCTTTCTTT. Its translation is CASSYAENTEAFF. The genes are TRBV6-5 and TRBJ1-1; the D is unclear. Germline V lookup: CDR1 MNHEY, CDR2 SVGAGI. V was clipped by 2 bases and J by 1 base, with 5 bases between them. This CDR3 comprises 13 residues.

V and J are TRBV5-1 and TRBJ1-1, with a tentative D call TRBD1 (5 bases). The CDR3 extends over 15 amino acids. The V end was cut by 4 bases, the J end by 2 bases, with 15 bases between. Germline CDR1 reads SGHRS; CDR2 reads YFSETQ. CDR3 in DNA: TGCGCCAGCAGCGCCTCGCTCGGGGGTAACACTGAAGCTTTCTTT. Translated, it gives CASSASLGGNTEAFF. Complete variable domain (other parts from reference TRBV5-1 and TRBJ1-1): KAGVTQTPRYLIKTRGQQVTLSCSPISGHRSVSWYQQTPGQGLQFLFEYFSETQRNKGNFPGRFSGRQFSNSRSEMNVSTLELGDSALYLCASSASLGGNTEAFFGQGTRLTVV.

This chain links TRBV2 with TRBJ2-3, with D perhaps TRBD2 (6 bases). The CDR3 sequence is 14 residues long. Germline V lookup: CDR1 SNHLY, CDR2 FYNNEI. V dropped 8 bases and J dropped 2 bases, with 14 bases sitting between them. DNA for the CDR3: TGTGCCAGCGAGCTGGGACTTATCACAGATACGCAGTATTTT. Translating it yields CASELGLITDTQYF.

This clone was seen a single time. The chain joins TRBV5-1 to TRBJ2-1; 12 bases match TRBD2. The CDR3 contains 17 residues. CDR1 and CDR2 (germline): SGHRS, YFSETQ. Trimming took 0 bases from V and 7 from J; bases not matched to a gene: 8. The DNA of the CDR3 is TGCGCCAGCAGCTTGGTTTCCTGGACTAGCGGGACGAATGAGCAGTTCTTC. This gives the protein CASSLVSWTSGTNEQFF.

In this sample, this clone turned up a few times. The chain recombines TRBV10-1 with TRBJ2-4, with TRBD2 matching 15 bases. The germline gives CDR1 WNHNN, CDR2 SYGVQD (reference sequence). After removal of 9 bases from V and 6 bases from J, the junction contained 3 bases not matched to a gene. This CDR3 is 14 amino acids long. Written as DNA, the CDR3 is TGCGCCAGGGGACTAGCGGGAGGTATAAACATTCAGTACTTC. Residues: CARGLAGGINIQYF.